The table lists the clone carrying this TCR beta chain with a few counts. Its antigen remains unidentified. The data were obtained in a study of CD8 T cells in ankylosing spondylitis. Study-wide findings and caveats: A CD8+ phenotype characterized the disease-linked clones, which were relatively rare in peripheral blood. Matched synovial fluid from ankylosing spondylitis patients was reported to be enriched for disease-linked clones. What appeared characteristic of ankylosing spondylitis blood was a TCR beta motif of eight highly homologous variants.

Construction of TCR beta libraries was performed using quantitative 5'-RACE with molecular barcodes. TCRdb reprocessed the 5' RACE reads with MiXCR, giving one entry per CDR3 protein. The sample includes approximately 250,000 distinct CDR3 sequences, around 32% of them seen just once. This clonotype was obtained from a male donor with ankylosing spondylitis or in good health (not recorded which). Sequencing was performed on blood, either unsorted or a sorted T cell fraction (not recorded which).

As DNA, the CDR3 is TGCAGTGCTACGGAGGGGGTTGGGGAGCTGTTTTTT. Protein product: CSATEGVGELFF. V gene TRBV20-1 combines with J gene TRBJ2-2; D assignment may be TRBD1 or TRBD2 (6 bases each). Germline-derived CDR1 and CDR2 are DFQATT and SNEGSKA (reference sequence). The CDR3 runs 12 residues. Trimming removed 4 bases at V and 8 bases at J, with 11 bases between.